This TCR beta chain stems from a study of CD8+ T cells in alopecia areata. About the research overall: At a dose of 5 to 10 mg twice daily, oral tofacitinib was given to treated patients. Overall study findings and caveats: Alphabeta T cells residing in normal skin are also sequenced in scalp samples. TCR sharing across patients was less clear than in mice, possibly HLA-related.

The investigators collected lesional scalp punch biopsies and peripheral blood from alopecia areata patients. Investigators isolated RNA and reverse transcribed it into cDNA to act as the sequencing template. Measured with immunoSEQ multiplex PCR; TCRdb has only the in-frame clones, and not every one. The sample carries some 99,000 clones, 40% to 45% recorded once. The germline CDR1 and CDR2 sequences are SGHTA and FQGNSA. This CDR3 has 16 residues. The trim removed 6 bases at V and 0 bases at J, leaving 10 bases unmatched. This clone was observed a few times. Its antigen is currently unknown. This sequence joins TRBV7-2 and TRBJ2-7; 8 bases map to TRBD1. The sequence was collected from a human donor with alopecia areata. The material sequenced was CD4+ T cells sorted from blood. DNA for the CDR3: TGTGCCAGCAGTTTCACAGGGGGAAGGAGCTCCTACGAGCAGTACTTC. Translation: CASSFTGGRSSYEQYF.